The clone carrying this T cell receptor beta chain appeared once. V gave up 3 bases and J gave up 1 base, with 7 bases separating them. Germline-derived CDR1 and CDR2 are KGHSH and LQKENI. CDR3 size: 14 residues. The data stem from a study of cytomegalovirus exposure and HLA in healthy donors. A multiplex PCR was run with 60 Vbeta primers and 13 Jbeta primers. Data came from immunoSEQ multiplex PCR; TCRdb stores just in-frame clones and leaves some out. The sample includes 95,000 to 150,000 clones, 83% of them seen just once. The TCR comes from a man in his late teens or twenties in good health and CMV-seropositive. The chain couples TRBV18 to TRBJ1-3, with D uncertain. The sequencing sample was made of PBMCs. The DNA for the CDR3 is TGTGCCAGCTCACCCCCAGGTTCTGGAAACACCATATATTTT. This gives the protein CASSPPGSGNTIYF.